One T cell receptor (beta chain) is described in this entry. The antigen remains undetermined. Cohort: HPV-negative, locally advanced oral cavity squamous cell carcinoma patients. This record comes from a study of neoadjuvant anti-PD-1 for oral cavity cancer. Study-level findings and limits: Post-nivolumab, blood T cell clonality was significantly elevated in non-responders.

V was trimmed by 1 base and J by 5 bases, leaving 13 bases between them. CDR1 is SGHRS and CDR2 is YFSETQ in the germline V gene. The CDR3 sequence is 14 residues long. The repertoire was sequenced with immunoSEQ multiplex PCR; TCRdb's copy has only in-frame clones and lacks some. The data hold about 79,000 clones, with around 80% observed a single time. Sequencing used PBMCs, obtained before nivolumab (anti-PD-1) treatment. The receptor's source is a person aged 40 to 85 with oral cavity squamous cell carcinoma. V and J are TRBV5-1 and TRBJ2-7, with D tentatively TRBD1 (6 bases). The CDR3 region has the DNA TGCGCCAGCAGCTTGCAACAGGGAATCCACGAGCAGTACTTC. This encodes CASSLQQGIHEQYF.